Below are 5 T cell receptor beta chains sequenced from a single sample in a study of shared clonotypes between healthy human individuals (dated by TCRdb to between 2020 and 2021). Library method: the immunoSEQ multiplex PCR assay. What TCRdb holds here is the immuneACCESS table cut down to in-frame rearrangements. Part of the clones is not present; checked against another copy, under half of the missing clones reflect an unresolved V gene, and the others are unexplained. Counted in this sample were about 2.1 million clones; over 85% of them appeared once. The biggest ten clones account for approximately 1.6% of the sample. For the CD8 naive samples, CD45RO-negative cells were positively selected for CCR7, yielding a CD45RA+CCR7+ population from which TemRA cells were excluded. The sequenced sample was naive CD8+ T cells from PBMCs. According to the study, the label for this sample's cell subset or site signals: CD45RA+CCR7+. The source is a man younger than 30 in good health. Some clones in this sample may be carry-over from other donors' samples.

As to this clone: No DNA is shown, since the ends of the CDR3 on it are uncertain; the CDR3 is the one TCRdb lists. V gene TRBV9 combines with J gene TRBJ2-5; TRBD2 is the table's D call and was not checked against the DNA. The CDR3 is 14 amino acids long, termini counted. Germline CDR1 and CDR2: SGDLS and YYNGEE. This CDR3 is CASSVAGGASTHHF.

The chain uses TRBV9 and TRBJ1-5; TRBD1 might be the D (6 bases). The CDR3 runs 15 residues. Germline V gives CDR1 SGDLS, CDR2 YYNGEE. V was pared by 4 bases and J by 5 bases, with 16 bases between. CDR3 nucleotide sequence: TGTGCCAGCAGCCGCCTGGCAGGGGATGATCAGCCCCAGCATTTT. It is translated as CASSRLAGDDQPQHF.

The CDR3 DNA is TGTGCCAGCAGCCCACTCAGACAGGGAACAGATACGCAGTATTTT. Translation: CASSPLRQGTDTQYF. This chain connects TRBV5-6 to TRBJ2-3, with 7 bases identical to TRBD1. CDR3 length: 15 amino acids. Germline loops: CDR1 SGHDT, CDR2 YYEEEE. V lost 4 bases, J lost 3 bases, and 8 bases stayed unmatched.

The chain couples TRBV7-9 to TRBJ2-5, with D perhaps matching TRBD2 (5 bases). V was pared by 2 bases and J by 5 bases, with 21 bases between. The CDR3 is 17 amino acids. Germline loops: CDR1 SEHNR, CDR2 FQNEAQ (reference sequence). CDR3 sequence reads: CASSLIFEEVRRETQYF. The CDR3 DNA sequence: TGTGCCAGCAGCTTAATATTTGAGGAGGTTCGTAGGGAGACCCAGTACTTC.

J is TRBJ1-6 and V is TRBV4-2, with D perhaps matching TRBD1 (6 bases). This CDR3 spans 16 amino acids. Trimming removed 2 bases at V and 14 bases at J, with 22 bases between. CDR1 is LGHNA and CDR2 is YNFKEQ in the germline V gene. The CDR3: CASSQTRQAPIGTLHF. The CDR3 DNA follows: TGTGCCAGCAGCCAAACGCGACAGGCCCCAATAGGAACCCTCCACTTT.